The clone carrying this T cell receptor beta chain ranks as medium-sized. The antigen is unknown. TCRdb re-analysed the reads in MiXCR, keeping a single row per CDR3 protein. The repertoire holds some 10,000 distinct CDR3 sequences, just under 20% seen once, with approximately 7% in the top ten. This record belongs to a study of lung T cells in sarcoidosis with Löfgren's syndrome. Study-wide background: Analyses focused on Löfgren's syndrome patients.

Findings and limits, study-wide: TRBV2 was the preferred pairing partner of TRAV12-1, with similar CDR3s. The most expanded V genes in Löfgren's patients were reportedly TRAV12-1 and TRBV2.

Germline loops: CDR1 LGHNA, CDR2 YSLEER. The V and J ends lost 4 bases and 3 bases, in that order; junction bases with no gene match: 5. The CDR3 loop spans 15 amino acids. The gene calls are TRBV4-3 and TRBJ2-7, with 11 positions matching TRBD1. The sequence came from a human donor with sarcoidosis (Löfgren's syndrome or another form), or a control subject (not recorded which). Sequencing input: CD4+ T cells from bronchoalveolar lavage. CDR3 amino acids: CASSRGTGGGYEQYF. CDR3 bases: TGCGCCAGCAGCCGGGGGACAGGGGGGGGCTACGAGCAGTACTTC.